The 6 T cell receptor beta chains presented below share a single source sample, sequenced in a study of T cells in localized non-small cell lung cancer. The table came from immunoSEQ multiplex PCR; TCRdb's copy has only in-frame clones and leaves some out. The sample records some 55,000 clones, about 80% being singletons. Sample: peripheral blood, taken before any cancer treatment. All receptors derive from a female donor over 55 with stage II squamous cell lung carcinoma.

This clone was found a few times. This chain uses TRBV9 with TRBJ2-1, with a possible D match to TRBD1 (8 bases). This CDR3 region has 16 residues. Germline assignment: CDR1 SGDLS and CDR2 YYNGEE. V was pared by 0 bases and J by 5 bases, with 15 bases between. CDR3: CASSVAWGGQDNEQFF. The CDR3 nucleotides read TGTGCCAGCAGCGTAGCTTGGGGGGGACAGGACAATGAGCAGTTCTTC.

This clone was detected once. The J gene is TRBJ2-5, the V gene TRBV5-4; the D gene is possibly TRBD1 (6 bases). Germline V CDR1 and CDR2: SGHNT, YYREEE (reference sequence). V lost 1 base and J lost 4, with 11 bases in between. CDR3 length equals 14 residues. Written as DNA, the CDR3 is TGTGCCAGCAGCTTGCCAGGGGCCCCAGAGACCCAGTACTTC. This sequence encodes CASSLPGAPETQYF. The full variable domain, completed using reference TRBV5-4 and TRBJ2-5, is ETGVTQSPTHLIKTRGQQVTLRCSSQSGHNTVSWYQQALGQGPQFIFQYYREEENGRGNFPPRFSGLQFPNYSSELNVNALELDDSALYLCASSLPGAPETQYFGPGTRLLVL.

The V call is TRBV19, the J call TRBJ1-4; no definite D call. CDR1 is LNHDA and CDR2 is SQIVND in the germline V gene (reference sequence). This CDR3 is built from 14 residues. V was shortened by 7 bases and J by 11 bases, with 20 bases between the two germline ends. The DNA for the CDR3 is TGTGCCAGTACCGCAGAGGACTTTCCGGGGAAACTGTTTTTT. Its translation: CASTAEDFPGKLFF.

The rearrangement joins TRBV6-4 to TRBJ2-3; D is unresolved. Germline CDR1 MRHNA, CDR2 SNTAGT. The length of the CDR3 is 14 residues. Between the trimmed V and J ends, which lost 0 bases and 6 bases, there was a span of 10 bases. CDR3 region: CASSDSGSYDTQYF. The CDR3, as DNA: TGTGCCAGCAGTGACTCAGGGTCCTACGATACGCAGTATTTT.

The chain employs TRBV2 and TRBJ1-1; no definite D call. V was cut by 4 bases and J by 8 bases, with 8 bases left in between. Germline V lookup: CDR1 SNHLY, CDR2 FYNNEI. The CDR3 has 11 residues. This CDR3 is CASSGHQEAFF. The CDR3, as DNA: TGTGCCAGCAGTGGGCACCAGGAAGCTTTCTTT.

The chain links TRBV6-1 to TRBJ1-1, with 7 bases that match TRBD1. V was clipped by 5 bases and J by 5 bases; unmatched bases: 2. Germline assignment: CDR1 MNHNS and CDR2 SASEGT. The CDR3 runs 12 residues. The CDR3 loop reads CASSSGGTEAFF. The CDR3, as DNA: TGTGCCAGCAGTTCAGGGGGAACTGAAGCTTTCTTT.